This T cell receptor beta chain originates from a study of cytomegalovirus exposure and HLA in healthy donors. General observations from the study: Productive status was seen about 90% or about 30% of the time for most TCR beta V segments in an earlier analysis. Among TCR beta chains, those listed as cytomegalovirus-associated numbered fewer than 200.

Vbeta (60) and Jbeta (13) primers were used in the PCR. Method: immunoSEQ multiplex PCR; TCRdb's copy keeps in-frame clones and lacks some. The data hold about 160,000 clones, with roughly three quarters observed a single time. The CDR3 is made up of 14 amino acids. In germline, CDR1 is SGHTA, CDR2 FQGNSA. V was pared by 0 bases and J by 4 bases, with 10 bases between. The sample holds a few counts of this clone. No antigen is known for it. Sample: PBMCs. The rearrangement joins TRBV7-2 to TRBJ2-7; maybe TRBD1 (5 bases). This receptor was identified in a human donor in good health. CDR3 in amino acids: CASSLAVQGYEQYF. The DNA of the CDR3 is TGTGCCAGCAGCTTAGCGGTCCAGGGATACGAGCAGTACTTC.